The 21 T cell receptor beta chains presented below share a single source sample, sequenced in a study of T cells in Graves' hyperthyroidism and ophthalmopathy. RNA transcripts served as the template for amplifying TCR beta CDR3 regions. HTBI primers were employed in a first-round RT-PCR of the TCR CDR3. TCRdb re-called the multiplex PCR reads through MiXCR, storing one row per CDR3 protein. The data contain some 320,000 distinct CDR3 sequences, roughly 13% of them singletons. What was sequenced was blood. These receptors were taken from a woman between 40 and 55 years old with Graves' ophthalmopathy.

Notes on this clonotype: This could be a read error, since a much larger clone is one nucleotide away. The V gene is TRBV19, the J gene TRBJ2-7; possible D gene TRBD2, 6 bases. This CDR3 spans 13 amino acids. Germline V lookup: CDR1 LNHDA, CDR2 SQIVND (reference sequence). Trimming removed 0 bases from V and 7 bases from J, with 10 bases in between. CDR3 bases: TGTGCCAGTAGTATAGATCCGGGGGAAGAGCAGTACTTC. It specifies CASSIDPGEEQYF.

The rearrangement links TRBV2 to TRBJ1-1; D call uncertain. The CDR3 length is 13 residues. Per germline, CDR1 SNHLY and CDR2 FYNNEI. V was cut by 0 bases and J by 0 bases, with 2 bases left in between. The DNA of the CDR3 is TGTGCCAGCAGTGAAGCAATGAACACTGAAGCTTTCTTT. Its translation is CASSEAMNTEAFF.

This clonotype was seen repeatedly, ten times or more. The rearrangement links TRBV3-1 to TRBJ1-6; D is unresolved. V lost 8 bases to trimming and J lost 4 bases, with 9 bases between them. The CDR3 length is 13 residues. Germline CDR1 reads LGHDT; CDR2 reads YNNKEL (reference sequence). The CDR3 reads CASGELYNSPLHF. Written as DNA, the CDR3 is TGTGCCAGCGGCGAGTTGTATAATTCACCCCTCCACTTT.

This clonotype has a handful of counts. CDR3 nucleotides: TGCAGTGCTAGGCGGCGGGCCGGGGTGGGCACTGAAGCTTTCTTT. It encodes CSARRRAGVGTEAFF. This chain uses TRBV20-1 with TRBJ1-1; D gene ambiguous. V was clipped by 3 bases and J by 4 bases, with 18 bases between them. CDR3 size: 15 residues. Germline-derived CDR1 and CDR2 are DFQATT and SNEGSKA (reference sequence).

This rearrangement joins TRBV3-1 to TRBJ1-4, with D possibly TRBD1 on 6 matching bases. V was clipped by 3 bases and J by 8 bases, with 13 bases between them. CDR1 and CDR2 from the germline V gene are LGHDT and YNNKEL (reference sequence). This CDR3 comprises 14 residues. The CDR3 loop reads CASSHGGRGEKLFF. The CDR3 DNA reads as TGTGCCAGCAGCCATGGGGGCCGAGGCGAAAAACTGTTTTTT.

This clonotype was observed many times. The chain carries TRBV7-6 and TRBJ1-6; D gene ambiguous. The CDR3 contains 17 residues. Per germline, CDR1 SGHVS and CDR2 FNYEAQ. V was pared by 5 bases and J by 6 bases, with 20 bases between. DNA of the CDR3: TGTGCCAGCAGCGAGCAGCTTAGTGTGGGTCGTAATTCACCCCTCCACTTT. It yields the protein CASSEQLSVGRNSPLHF.

CDR3 sequence: CASSLLGPSYNEQFF. In DNA form, the CDR3 reads TGTGCCAGCAGTTTATTGGGCCCATCCTACAATGAGCAGTTCTTC. The V gene is TRBV12-3 or TRBV12-4, the J gene TRBJ2-1; the D is unclear. This CDR3 spans 15 amino acids. With 2 bases removed from V and 1 base from J, the gap between germline ends came to 9 bases.

This clonotype was recorded at least ten times. The V gene is TRBV11-2, the J gene TRBJ2-1, with 8 bases aligning to TRBD2. J was trimmed by 9 bases and V by 2 bases; bases with no gene match: 12. Germline V gene sequence: CDR1 SGHAT, CDR2 FQNNGV. CDR3 size: 16 residues. The CDR3: CASSLQRGPGGSEQFF. CDR3 bases: TGTGCCAGCAGCTTACAGCGGGGGCCGGGGGGGAGTGAGCAGTTCTTC.

This clonotype was recorded at least ten times. The rearrangement uses TRBV29-1 and TRBJ2-7, with TRBD1 matching over 8 bases. Trimming removed 7 bases from V and 0 bases from J; junction bases left unmatched: 8. The CDR3 consists of 14 residues. Germline CDR1 SQVTM, CDR2 ANQGSEA. The CDR3 DNA is TGCAGCGCACGGGACAGGCTTGACTCCTACGAGCAGTACTTC. It is translated as CSARDRLDSYEQYF.

This clonotype was counted ten times or more. The V call is TRBV3-1, the J call TRBJ2-3, with 7 bases aligning to TRBD1. V shed 4 bases, J shed 3 bases, and the junction held 7 bases outside the gene matches. Germline CDR1 reads LGHDT; CDR2 reads YNNKEL (reference sequence). This CDR3 has 15 amino acids. The CDR3 DNA follows: TGTGCCAGCAGCCCGCCGGGACAGTGGACAGATACGCAGTATTTT. Translation gives CASSPPGQWTDTQYF.

This clonotype has a count of ten or more. The V and J genes are TRBV6-5 and TRBJ2-5; 10 bases match TRBD2. Per germline, CDR1 MNHEY and CDR2 SVGAGI. V dropped 0 bases and J dropped 5; count of bases not matched to a gene: 9. This CDR3 is built from 17 residues. As DNA, the CDR3 is TGTGCCAGCAGTTACTCGGGCCAGCGGGGGGGCCGGGAGACCCAGTACTTC. Protein sequence: CASSYSGQRGGRETQYF.

This clonotype showed up many times. The chain employs TRBV28 and TRBJ1-2; D perhaps matches TRBD1 (5 bases). V was pared by 8 bases and J by 7 bases, with 14 bases between. Germline lookup yields CDR1 MDHEN and CDR2 SYDVKM. The length of the CDR3 is 12 residues. CDR3 amino acids: CASRAGSGGYTF. The CDR3 region has the DNA TGTGCCAGCCGGGCAGGGTCGGGTGGCTACACCTTC.

There are many counts of this clonotype. The rearrangement uses TRBV12-3 or TRBV12-4 and TRBJ2-2; D is unresolved. V dropped 5 bases and J dropped 7 bases, with 11 bases sitting between them. The CDR3 extends over 13 amino acids. Here the CDR3 reads CASSRNTDGELFF. In DNA, the CDR3 is TGTGCCAGCAGTAGAAACACAGACGGGGAGCTGTTTTTT.

This clonotype has at least ten counts. The chain links TRBV12-3 or TRBV12-4 to TRBJ2-7; the match to TRBD1 covers 8 bases. This CDR3 region has 14 residues. J gave up 7 bases and V 1 base, and 6 bases lay outside the gene matches. The CDR3 nucleotides are TGTGCCAGCAGTTTAGGGACAGGGAAAGGGGAGCAGTACTTC. This encodes CASSLGTGKGEQYF.

In its sample, this clonotype was seen many times. The chain employs TRBV6-1 and TRBJ2-1, with 8 bases matching TRBD1. Germline CDR1 and CDR2: MNHNS and SASEGT. The CDR3 has 15 amino acids. V lost 5 bases, J lost 2 bases, and 5 bases stayed unmatched. In DNA, the CDR3 is TGTGCCAGCAGTTCAACAGGGGGGCCCTACAATGAGCAGTTCTTC. Translated: CASSSTGGPYNEQFF.

This clonotype was picked up many times. The chain carries TRBV6-5 and TRBJ2-2, with D possibly TRBD2 on 5 matching bases. Germline V gene lookup returns CDR1 MNHEY and CDR2 SVGAGI. The CDR3 has 14 amino acids. Trimming took 0 bases from V and 6 from J, leaving 8 bases between them. The CDR3 protein is CASSYSRGPGELFF. CDR3 in DNA: TGTGCCAGCAGTTACTCGAGAGGGCCCGGGGAGCTGTTTTTT.

This clonotype was picked up many times. The rearrangement links TRBV6-6 to TRBJ2-2; 8 bases agree with TRBD2. The CDR3 has 15 residues. Germline V gene lookup returns CDR1 MNHNY and CDR2 SVGAGI (reference sequence). The V and J ends lost 2 bases and 5 bases, in that order; junction bases with no gene match: 4. The CDR3 nucleotides read TGTGCCAGCAGTTACGGGACTAGTGAGACCGGGGAGCTGTTTTTT. Its protein product is CASSYGTSETGELFF.

The chain combines TRBV20-1 with TRBJ2-2; D is uncertain. V was cut by 0 bases and J by 5 bases, with 16 bases left in between. The CDR3 spans 16 residues. The germline gives CDR1 DFQATT, CDR2 SNEGSKA (reference sequence). The CDR3 coding sequence is TGCAGTGCTAGAGATCTTAGATTCCAAGGGACCGGGGAGCTGTTTTTT. Encoded protein: CSARDLRFQGTGELFF.

This clonotype has a count of ten or more. The chain has TRBV2 and TRBJ2-5; 13 bases match TRBD2. Unmatched junction bases numbered 6, after V lost 6 bases and J lost 8 bases. Germline CDR1 SNHLY, CDR2 FYNNEI. The CDR3 runs to 14 residues. In DNA form, the CDR3 reads TGTGCCAGCAGCCCGGGGACTAGCGGGGAAACCCAGTACTTC. Protein sequence: CASSPGTSGETQYF. Supplemented by reference TRBV2 and TRBJ2-5, the full variable domain reads EPEVTQTPSHQVTQMGQEVILRCVPISNHLYFYWYRQILGQKVEFLVSFYNNEISEKSEIFDDQFSVERPDGSNFTLKIRSTKLEDSAMYFCASSPGTSGETQYFGPGTRLLVL.

This clonotype was counted a few times. J is TRBJ1-1 and V is TRBV3-1, with D unclear. Trimming took 1 base from V and 4 from J, leaving 19 bases between them. The CDR3 runs 17 residues. In germline, CDR1 is LGHDT, CDR2 YNNKEL (reference sequence). The CDR3 nucleotides are TGTGCCAGCAGCCAAGGTTGGCTTAACGGGTTGAGCACTGAAGCTTTCTTT. Residues: CASSQGWLNGLSTEAFF.

This clonotype was seen at least ten times. The gene calls are TRBV20-1 and TRBJ1-4; a possible D gene is TRBD1 (6 bases). The length of the CDR3 is 15 residues. Germline CDR1 reads DFQATT; CDR2 reads SNEGSKA (reference sequence). With 2 bases removed from V and 2 bases from J, the gap between germline ends came to 12 bases. The CDR3 DNA reads TGCAGTGCTAGAAGGGGGGCTGGGACTAATGAAAAACTGTTTTTT. Protein product: CSARRGAGTNEKLFF.